This T cell receptor beta chain stems from a study of cytomegalovirus exposure and HLA in healthy donors. Overall study results and limits: Segments of the TCR beta V type were, in most cases, productive about 87% or about 30% of the time in an earlier analysis.

Turning to this clone: Its antigen is as yet unknown.

With 60 Vbeta and 13 Jbeta primers, the PCR was carried out. Clones were read by immunoSEQ multiplex PCR, and TCRdb kept only the in-frame ones, dropping some. The repertoire holds some 91,000 clones, with 60% to 80% as singletons. Trimming took 0 bases from V and 1 from J, leaving 7 bases between them. This CDR3 is built from 15 residues. The germline V gene encodes CDR1 MNHEY and CDR2 SVGAGI. This clonotype was obtained from a man aged 35 to 55 in good health and CMV-seronegative. The sample was PBMCs. The rearrangement uses TRBV6-5 and TRBJ1-3; tentative D call: TRBD1 (6 bases). DNA for the CDR3: TGTGCCAGCAGTTACTCCGGACAGTCTGGAAACACCATATATTTT. This encodes CASSYSGQSGNTIYF.